The clone carrying this T cell receptor (beta chain) occurred a few times. Its antigen is still unknown. This sample was taken from a study of T cell repertoires in cytomegalovirus infection. Background on the study: CMV infection together with matching HLA type was indicated by public TCR beta signatures.

V shed 6 bases and J shed 4 bases, with 6 bases lying between them. The CDR3 covers 11 residues. Looked up from germline, CDR1 is MNHEY and CDR2 is SVGEGT. TCRdb recomputed calls from the reads with MiXCR, one row per CDR3 protein. The sample contains roughly 760,000 distinct CDR3 sequences, approximately 40% of which appear only once. General observations from the study: People with CMV and the relevant HLA were identified by cumulative public TCR beta family frequency. In two of eight donors, the top clonotype was HLA-C-restricted CMV-specific.

Source material: PBMCs. The chain links TRBV6-2 or TRBV6-3 to TRBJ1-2, with unresolved D. The receptor was derived from a human donor in good health (CMV status not recorded). Some clones in this sample may be carry-over from other donors' samples. The CDR3 DNA sequence: TGTGCCAGCAGGGAAGGCTATGGCTACACCTTC. Translated: CASREGYGYTF.